These T cell receptor beta chains were read from a single sample in a study of blood T cells in healthy people across ages. Each CDR3 protein is one row after TCRdb ran MiXCR on the 5' RACE reads. The sample includes about 670,000 distinct CDR3 sequences, around two fifths of them seen just once. What was sequenced was blood. The receptors were sampled from an elderly man in good health. Both conserved end residues are part of each CDR3. D genes are given only for firm matches. Rows give clone size only sometimes, using once, few, many, or a class for an expanded clone.

j_call clone_size d_call v_call cdr3_aa cdr3_nt
TRBJ2-1 - - TRBV27 CASTKAGDSGGEQFF TGTGCCAGCACCAAGGCTGGAGATTCTGGGGGTGAGCAGTTCTTC
TRBJ2-7 few - TRBV21-1 CASSKCLDEQYF TGTGCCAGCAGCAAATGCTTAGACGAGCAGTACTTC
TRBJ2-3 few TRBD2 TRBV6-6 CASSPRTSGGPDTQYF TGTGCCAGCAGTCCCCGGACTAGCGGGGGCCCAGATACGCAGTATTTT
TRBJ2-1 - TRBD1 TRBV20-1 CSRTGRNNEQFF TGCAGTAGGACAGGTCGAAACAATGAGCAGTTCTTC
TRBJ1-2 - TRBD1 TRBV29-1 CSVRDRDCGYTF TGCAGCGTTCGGGACAGGGACTGTGGCTACACCTTC
TRBJ1-1 few TRBD1 TRBV27 CASSSPGQGYAEAFF TGTGCCAGCAGTTCTCCGGGACAGGGTTACGCTGAAGCTTTCTTT
TRBJ2-4 few TRBD2 TRBV4-2 CASSQDGGGLKNIQYF TGTGCCAGCAGCCAAGATGGGGGGGGGTTAAAAAACATTCAGTACTTC
TRBJ2-1 - TRBD2 TRBV7-9 CASSLVLAGVNEQFF TGTGCCAGCAGCTTAGTACTAGCGGGAGTCAATGAGCAGTTCTTC
TRBJ2-7 few TRBD2 TRBV4-1 CASSQATSGNYEQYF TGCGCCAGCAGCCAGGCAACTAGCGGGAACTACGAGCAGTACTTC
TRBJ2-3 - TRBD1 TRBV6-4 CASSDHEPRDSSRDTQYF TGTGCCAGCAGTGACCATGAGCCTCGGGACAGCTCACGGGATACGCAGTATTTT
TRBJ1-1 - TRBD1 TRBV7-9 CASSLVGTGSTEAFF TGTGCCAGCAGCTTAGTAGGGACAGGGTCTACTGAAGCTTTCTTT
TRBJ2-1 - - TRBV7-2 CASSLDWDEQFF TGTGCCAGCAGCTTAGATTGGGATGAGCAGTTCTTC
TRBJ1-1 - - TRBV9 CASSVGGPGTEAFF TGTGCCAGCAGCGTAGGAGGGCCGGGCACTGAAGCTTTCTTT